Following are 24 T cell receptor beta chains from one sample sequenced in a study of CD8 T cells in Susac syndrome (dated 2019 in TCRdb). Library preparation used the immunoSEQ multiplex PCR assay. RNA was extracted using the RNeasy kit, and roughly 0.5 to 1 microgram was reverse transcribed with random hexamers. TCRdb redid the processing of the public reads, applying fastp at Q25 and MiXCR, and retained in-frame beta chains. CDR3 protein sequences are deduplicated, and each keeps its most common genes and DNA. This sample comprises hundreds of thousands of distinct CDR3 sequences, 94% of them detected only once. Under 0.2% of the sample comes from the top ten. The sample consisted of CD4+ T cells from PBMCs. The receptors originated from a human donor with Susac syndrome.

The CDR3, as DNA: TGTGCCAGCAGTTTTGATCCAGACTCACCCCTCCACTTT. It encodes CASSFDPDSPLHF. The chain couples TRBV12-3 or TRBV12-4 to TRBJ1-6; D unresolved. Trimming removed 3 bases at V and 10 bases at J, with 10 bases between. The CDR3 runs to 13 residues.

This clonotype has a single count. The V gene is TRBV29-1, the J gene TRBJ2-2; 11 positions agree with TRBD2. This CDR3 comprises 18 residues. The germline V gene has CDR1 SQVTM and CDR2 ANQGSEA. V dropped 7 bases and J dropped 3; count of bases not matched to a gene: 16. The CDR3 DNA reads as TGCAGCGCTAGCGGCGGGACTAGCGGTTTTTGGGACACCGGGGAGCTGTTTTTT. Its translation is CSASGGTSGFWDTGELFF.

This clonotype was recorded only once. The genes are TRBV12-3 or TRBV12-4 and TRBJ1-4, with unresolved D. This CDR3 is built from 14 residues. V dropped 6 bases and J dropped 7 bases, with 15 bases sitting between them. This CDR3 reads CASSPGQEPEKLFF. The CDR3 DNA sequence: TGTGCCAGCAGCCCAGGCCAAGAGCCTGAAAAACTGTTTTTT.

V gene TRBV20-1 combines with J gene TRBJ1-6, with a weak D call TRBD1 (6 bases). Germline V CDR1 and CDR2: DFQATT, SNEGSKA (reference sequence). V was trimmed by 0 bases and J by 14 bases, leaving 14 bases between them. CDR3 size: 13 residues. The CDR3 protein is CSARDDRQVSLHF. The DNA for the CDR3 is TGCAGTGCTAGAGACGACAGGCAAGTCTCCCTCCACTTT.

J is TRBJ2-2 and V is TRBV7-2; D is perhaps TRBD2 (5 bases). Germline CDR1 SGHTA, CDR2 FQGNSA. The V end lost 1 base, the J end lost 5 bases, and 8 bases lay between the germline ends. This CDR3 is 14 amino acids long. The chain's CDR3 is CASSLEAATGELFF. DNA of the CDR3: TGTGCCAGCAGCTTAGAAGCGGCAACCGGGGAGCTGTTTTTT.

The V gene is TRBV29-1, the J gene TRBJ2-7; 7 bases match TRBD1. This CDR3 region has 16 residues. In germline, CDR1 is SQVTM, CDR2 ANQGSEA. Trimming took 0 bases from V and 3 from J; bases not matched to a gene: 11. The CDR3: CSVEDREGAGGYEQYF. The CDR3 coding sequence is TGCAGCGTTGAAGATCGAGAGGGGGCAGGAGGCTACGAGCAGTACTTC.

Here the CDR3 DNA reads TGTGCCATTTTGGGGGGGAACACTGAAGCTTTCTTT. It translates to CAILGGNTEAFF. The gene calls are TRBV28 and TRBJ1-1, with a possible D match to TRBD1 (5 bases). V was trimmed by 10 bases and J by 1 base, leaving 10 bases between them. This CDR3 comprises 12 residues. CDR1 is MDHEN and CDR2 is SYDVKM in the germline V gene.

This clonotype was picked up one time. CDR3 loop: CSATSPGTNQPQHF. CDR3 bases: TGCAGTGCTACCTCCCCAGGGACCAATCAGCCCCAGCATTTT. V usage is TRBV20-1 and J usage is TRBJ1-5; D may be TRBD1 (5 bases). The ends were cut back, 4 bases at V and 3 bases at J, with 13 bases in the middle. The CDR3 runs 14 residues. Germline CDR1 DFQATT, CDR2 SNEGSKA (reference sequence).

V gene TRBV3-1 combines with J gene TRBJ2-7, with D uncertain. Deletions cut 1 base from V and 9 bases from J, with 13 bases between. CDR3 length equals 13 residues. Germline assignment: CDR1 LGHDT and CDR2 YNNKEL (reference sequence). The CDR3 here is CASSQVSAMGQYF. In nucleotides, the CDR3 is TGTGCCAGCAGCCAAGTATCGGCAATGGGGCAGTACTTC.

This chain links TRBV19 with TRBJ1-1, with no clear D. Germline V lookup: CDR1 LNHDA, CDR2 SQIVND (reference sequence). V lost 1 base, J lost 1 base, and 10 bases lay in between. The CDR3 sequence is 15 residues long. The CDR3 is CASSIGQAGNTEAFF. CDR3 DNA: TGTGCCAGTAGTATAGGGCAGGCTGGGAACACTGAAGCTTTCTTT.

The chain carries TRBV20-1 and TRBJ1-5, with 8 bases fitting TRBD1. From germline, CDR1 is DFQATT and CDR2 SNEGSKA (reference sequence). V dropped 6 bases and J dropped 0; count of bases not matched to a gene: 7. There are 15 residues in the CDR3. The CDR3 loop reads CSATGTGNSNQPQHF. The CDR3 nucleotides read TGCAGTGCCACCGGGACAGGCAATAGCAATCAGCCCCAGCATTTT.

The chain links TRBV2 to TRBJ1-2; perhaps TRBD1 as D (5 bases). The V gene's germline CDR1 is SNHLY and CDR2 FYNNEI. Trimming removed 0 bases at V and 5 bases at J, with 10 bases between. The CDR3 contains 14 residues. CDR3 residues: CASSEADNFYGYTF. CDR3 in DNA: TGTGCCAGCAGTGAAGCGGACAATTTTTATGGCTACACCTTC.

Only one count was recorded for this clonotype. V is TRBV11-1 and J is TRBJ2-7; 10 nucleotides align to TRBD1. The length of the CDR3 is 15 residues. The germline V gene encodes CDR1 SGHAT and CDR2 FQDESV (reference sequence). V shed 5 bases, J shed 3 bases, and the junction held 7 bases outside the gene matches. CDR3 sequence: CASSPRDRGSYEQYF. The CDR3 DNA is TGTGCCAGCAGCCCCCGGGACAGGGGTAGCTACGAGCAGTACTTC.

The rearrangement links TRBV7-9 to TRBJ2-4; D may be TRBD1 or TRBD2 (6 bases each). This CDR3 has 16 residues. Germline assignment: CDR1 SEHNR and CDR2 FQNEAQ (reference sequence). V was pared by 0 bases and J by 2 bases, with 11 bases between. CDR3 nucleotides: TGTGCCAGCAGCTTAGCCGATGGGGGGCCCAAAAACATTCAGTACTTC. Amino acid sequence: CASSLADGGPKNIQYF.

The rearrangement links TRBV20-1 to TRBJ2-6; TRBD1 agrees at 7 bases. V lost 4 bases and J lost 1; bases outside the gene matches: 7. Germline V gene lookup returns CDR1 DFQATT and CDR2 SNEGSKA (reference sequence). This CDR3 has 16 residues. The CDR3 DNA reads as TGCAGTGCTATGGGACAGATAATTTCTGGGGCCAACGTCCTGACTTTC. Its protein product is CSAMGQIISGANVLTF.

The rearrangement joins TRBV20-1 to TRBJ1-5; 8 bases align to TRBD1. This CDR3 region has 16 residues. V was clipped by 0 bases and J by 8 bases; unmatched bases: 12. Germline values: CDR1 DFQATT, CDR2 SNEGSKA (reference sequence). This chain's CDR3 is CSARDPLGQAEKPQHF. DNA for the CDR3: TGCAGTGCTAGAGATCCCCTGGGACAGGCTGAGAAGCCCCAGCATTTT.

The chain joins TRBV6-2 or TRBV6-3 to TRBJ2-3; no firm D call. The germline V and J ends were trimmed by 2 bases and 6 bases, with 12 bases remaining between them. The length of the CDR3 is 14 residues. Per the germline V gene, CDR1 is MNHEY and CDR2 is SVGEGT. For the CDR3, the DNA is TGTGCCAGCAGTTACGGCCAGCCGAGGGATACGCAGTATTTT. Translation: CASSYGQPRDTQYF.

This chain connects TRBV4-1 to TRBJ2-7; 7 bases are a match to TRBD1. The V gene end was trimmed by 1 base and the J gene end by 2 bases; junction bases not matched to a gene: 8. This CDR3 spans 16 amino acids. CDR1 is MGHRA and CDR2 is YSYEKL in the germline V gene. The DNA of the CDR3 is TGCGCCAGCAGCCAAGGGAGCCGGGACAGCACCTACGAGCAGTACTTC. It encodes CASSQGSRDSTYEQYF.

The chain joins TRBV6-5 to TRBJ1-1; 9 nucleotides match TRBD1. Trimming removed 2 bases from V and 5 bases from J; junction bases left unmatched: 3. The germline V gene has CDR1 MNHEY and CDR2 SVGAGI. The CDR3 runs 14 residues. As DNA, the CDR3 is TGTGCCAGCAGTTACCAAGGACAGGGGACTGAAGCTTTCTTT. This codes for CASSYQGQGTEAFF.

This sequence joins TRBV24-1 and TRBJ1-5; D not certain. The CDR3 runs 14 residues. Germline V gene sequence: CDR1 KGHDR, CDR2 SFDVKD. V was pared by 4 bases and J by 8 bases, with 14 bases between. CDR3 residues: CATSDHSEAEPQHF. CDR3 sequence (DNA): TGTGCCACCAGTGACCATTCGGAAGCGGAGCCCCAGCATTTT.

This rearrangement joins TRBV12-3 or TRBV12-4 to TRBJ2-5; 9 bases match TRBD2. CDR3 length: 15 amino acids. Unmatched junction bases numbered 2, after V lost 2 bases and J lost 1 base. Here the CDR3 DNA reads TGTGCCAGCAGTTTAACGCGGGGGGGCCAAGAGACCCAGTACTTC. Translating it yields CASSLTRGGQETQYF.

The chain uses TRBV5-5 and TRBJ2-7; possibly TRBD2 for D (5 bases). The CDR3 is made up of 16 amino acids. Trimming removed 4 bases from V and 2 bases from J, with 19 bases in between. Germline V CDR1 and CDR2: SGHKS, YYEKEE (reference sequence). The chain's CDR3 is CASSPDPEAGAYEQYF. The CDR3 region has the DNA TGTGCCAGCAGCCCCGACCCGGAAGCCGGGGCCTACGAGCAGTACTTC.

This chain connects TRBV29-1 to TRBJ1-1; 7 bases line up with TRBD1. Trimming removed 6 bases from V and 0 bases from J; junction bases left unmatched: 7. The CDR3 is 14 amino acids. Germline V gives CDR1 SQVTM, CDR2 ANQGSEA. The DNA of the CDR3 is TGCAGCGTGATGAACAGGGGAATGAACACTGAAGCTTTCTTT. The encoded protein is CSVMNRGMNTEAFF.

The chain has TRBV12-3 or TRBV12-4 and TRBJ2-2, with 9 bases lining up with TRBD1. The V gene end was trimmed by 5 bases and the J gene end by 3 bases; junction bases not matched to a gene: 7. This CDR3 is built from 16 residues. The CDR3 sequence is CASSQPGQGYTGELFF. The CDR3 DNA is TGTGCCAGCAGTCAGCCGGGACAGGGCTACACCGGGGAGCTGTTTTTT.